The 8 T cell receptor beta chains below were found in one sample sequenced in a study of human T cells and chemical hapten exposure. The time point here: patch test 3, about 24 weeks after DPC sensitization. Treatment of the sample: therapeutic diphenylcyclopropenone sensitization with weekly scalp DPC. TCRdb analysed the RACE reads with MiXCR anew, one entry per CDR3 protein. In the table there are under 100,000 distinct CDR3 sequences, 10% to 12% of which are singletons. This material consisted of whole blood, taken in connection with sensitization to the hapten diphenylcyclopropenone (DPC). The receptors stem from a woman between 50 and 59 years old with alopecia areata. Some clones in this sample may be carry-over from other donors' samples.

The sample holds many counts of this clonotype. This chain links TRBV18 with TRBJ2-7, with 7 bases fitting TRBD1. From germline, CDR1 is KGHSH and CDR2 LQKENI. J was trimmed by 2 bases and V by 5 bases; bases with no gene match: 9. The CDR3 runs to 15 residues. The CDR3 DNA reads TGTGCCAGCTCATGGGCAGGACAGGCCCCCTACGAGCAGTACTTC. The encoded protein is CASSWAGQAPYEQYF.

Here the CDR3 reads CSAMGQGVAGANVLTF. For the CDR3, the DNA is TGCAGTGCCATGGGACAGGGGGTGGCTGGGGCCAACGTCCTGACTTTC. This chain connects TRBV20-1 to TRBJ2-6; 11 nucleotides match TRBD1. The CDR3 contains 16 residues. J was trimmed by 2 bases and V by 6 bases; bases with no gene match: 6. CDR1 is DFQATT, CDR2 SNEGSKA, per germline (reference sequence).

The chain combines TRBV7-6 with TRBJ2-3, with 11 bases fitting TRBD1. The CDR3 has 17 amino acids. Trimming took 5 bases from V and 0 from J; bases not matched to a gene: 7. Per the germline V gene, CDR1 is SGHVS and CDR2 is FNYEAQ. CDR3: CASSLGTGGTSTDTQYF. Written as DNA, the CDR3 is TGTGCCAGCAGCCTTGGGACAGGGGGAACAAGCACAGATACGCAGTATTTT.

This clonotype was counted at least ten times. This chain uses TRBV6-5 with TRBJ1-1; D is uncertain. Per germline, CDR1 MNHEY and CDR2 SVGAGI. The V and J ends lost 6 bases and 2 bases respectively, with 10 bases between them. The CDR3 totals 13 residues. CDR3 sequence (DNA): TGTGCCAGCAGATACAGTCAAAACACTGAAGCTTTCTTT. Translation: CASRYSQNTEAFF.

The sample holds many counts of this clonotype. The V call is TRBV5-1, the J call TRBJ1-1; D is unresolved. Germline loops: CDR1 SGHRS, CDR2 YFSETQ. The CDR3 sequence is 13 residues long. Trimming stripped 4 bases from V and 0 bases from J, with 7 bases between. DNA of the CDR3: TGCGCCAGCAGCGATCCTATGAACACTGAAGCTTTCTTT. This gives the protein CASSDPMNTEAFF.

This clonotype was counted many times. The V call is TRBV24-1, the J call TRBJ1-6; a possible D gene is TRBD1 (5 bases). CDR3 size: 15 residues. V lost 4 bases to trimming and J lost 7 bases, with 13 bases between them. CDR1 is KGHDR and CDR2 is SFDVKD in the germline V gene. As DNA, the CDR3 is TGTGCCACCAGTGACTCCGGGACGGTAAATTCACCCCTCCACTTT. Translating it yields CATSDSGTVNSPLHF.

This clonotype was observed many times. This rearrangement joins TRBV20-1 to TRBJ1-3; D uncertain. V was shortened by 3 bases and J by 0 bases, with 6 bases between the two germline ends. Germline lookup yields CDR1 DFQATT and CDR2 SNEGSKA (reference sequence). This CDR3 has 13 residues. The CDR3 DNA is TGCAGTGCTAGGGTACTCTCTGGAAACACCATATATTTT. Residues: CSARVLSGNTIYF.

The chain recombines TRBV27 with TRBJ1-2; tentative D call: TRBD1 (6 bases). The CDR3 is 16 amino acids. With 5 bases removed from V and 0 bases from J, the gap between germline ends came to 16 bases. Germline-derived CDR1 and CDR2 are MNHEY and SMNVEV (reference sequence). The CDR3 bases are TGTGCCAGCAGTCTCAGGGGACCCGACGCTAACTATGGCTACACCTTC. Protein product: CASSLRGPDANYGYTF.